These T cell receptor beta chains were read from a single sample in a study of shared clonotypes between healthy human individuals. The protocol was immunoSEQ multiplex PCR, while the TCRdb copy is restricted to in-frame clones and leaves out a portion. The data contain about 1.5 million clones, nearly 99% of them singletons. The sequencing sample was made of naive CD4+ T cells sorted from blood. The receptor set was obtained from a man in his thirties or forties in good health. CDR3s include the opening cysteine and the closing phenylalanine or tryptophan. The D gene is left open where the match is weak. Some rows have no size entry. The others give once, few or many, or a class for an expanded clone.

TRBJ1-2 . . TRBV7-2 14 CASSSPGRTYGYTF TGTGCCAGCAGTTCTCCGGGACGGACCTATGGCTACACCTTC
TRBJ2-7 . . TRBV30 14 CAWSVGAALHEQYF TGTGCCTGGAGTGTGGGCGCGGCCCTCCACGAGCAGTACTTC
TRBJ2-2 once TRBD1 TRBV14 18 CASSQETAGQGTTGELFF TGTGCCAGCAGCCAGGAGACAGCGGGACAGGGGACAACCGGGGAGCTGTTTTTT
TRBJ1-1 . . TRBV5-5 14 CASSLAYRGFEAFF TGTGCCAGCAGCTTGGCCTATAGGGGTTTTGAAGCTTTCTTT
TRBJ2-1 . . TRBV7-9 15 CASSHGGAPNNEQFF TGTGCCAGCAGCCATGGGGGAGCCCCAAACAATGAGCAGTTCTTC
TRBJ2-2 . TRBD2 TRBV5-1 22 CASSHMLTNSGLAESDTGELFF TGCGCCAGCAGCCATATGCTGACGAATTCGGGACTAGCGGAGTCGGACACCGGGGAGCTGTTTTTT
TRBJ2-6 . TRBD2 TRBV9 18 CASSSKTSGSSGANVLTF TGTGCCAGCAGCTCAAAGACTAGCGGAAGCTCTGGGGCCAACGTCCTGACTTTC
TRBJ2-3 . TRBD2 TRBV4-2 16 CASSQDTGGPGVTQYF TGTGCCAGCAGCCAAGATACGGGAGGGCCCGGGGTTACGCAGTATTTT
TRBJ2-3 . TRBD2 TRBV25-1 17 CASSELRKAGGTDTQYF TGTGCCAGCAGTGAATTGCGAAAAGCGGGGGGCACAGATACGCAGTATTTT
TRBJ2-7 . . TRBV7-7 13 CASSLRESYEQYF TGTGCTAGCAGCTTAAGGGAATCCTACGAGCAGTACTTC
TRBJ1-2 . . TRBV29-1 13 CSVERGQDYGYTF TGCAGCGTTGAAAGAGGTCAGGACTACGGCTACACCTTC
TRBJ2-2 once TRBD2 TRBV4-1 17 CASSQRLAGGHTGELFF TGCGCCAGCAGCCAGAGACTAGCGGGCGGCCACACCGGGGAGCTGTTTTTT
TRBJ2-2 . TRBD2 TRBV13 16 CASSPLAGGVTGELFF TGTGCCAGCAGCCCACTAGCGGGAGGCGTCACCGGGGAGCTGTTTTTT
TRBJ2-2 once TRBD2 TRBV5-1 16 CASSLFGAGSTGELFF TGCGCCAGCAGCTTGTTCGGAGCGGGGTCCACCGGGGAGCTGTTTTTT
TRBJ2-2 . TRBD2 TRBV7-8 16 CASSRTSGLNTGELFF TGTGCCAGCAGCAGGACTAGCGGGTTGAACACCGGGGAGCTGTTTTTT
TRBJ1-1 . . TRBV2 14 CASIRTVSNTEAFF TGTGCCAGCATTAGGACAGTTTCGAACACTGAAGCTTTCTTT